The 7 T cell receptor beta chains below all came from one sample that was sequenced in a study of T cells in Graves' hyperthyroidism and ophthalmopathy. RNA transcripts served as the template for amplifying TCR beta CDR3 regions. The TCR CDR3 was amplified in a first-round RT-PCR using the HTBI primer set. TCRdb redid the calling of the multiplex PCR reads with MiXCR, one entry per CDR3 protein. The table includes approximately 420,000 distinct CDR3 sequences, more than 13% detected once. The specimen was blood. The receptors shown here come from a young woman with Graves' hyperthyroidism.

The chain is built from TRBV5-1 and TRBJ2-2, with D perhaps TRBD1 (6 bases). The V end was cut by 5 bases, the J end by 5 bases, with 22 bases between. This CDR3 is 17 amino acids long. Germline V gives CDR1 SGHRS, CDR2 YFSETQ. CDR3 amino acids: CASSLSRDTSRTGELFF. The CDR3 region has the DNA TGCGCCAGCAGTTTGAGCCGGGACACCAGTCGGACCGGGGAGCTGTTTTTT.

In regard to this clonotype: This clone may be a read error of a much larger clone one base away. The chain has TRBV11-2 and TRBJ2-7, with 7 bases aligning to TRBD1. CDR1 is SGHAT and CDR2 is FQNNGV in the germline V gene. The junction had 6 bases not matched to a gene; V was cut back by 5 bases and J by 5 bases. The CDR3 contains 13 residues. The DNA for the CDR3 is TGTGCCAGCAGCCCGGACAGGTCCGACGAGCAGTACTTC. It specifies CASSPDRSDEQYF.

The CDR3 loop reads CASSLLAGRGGSSYEQYF. The CDR3 nucleotides read TGTGCCAGCAGCTTATTGGCAGGCCGGGGGGGGAGCTCCTACGAGCAGTACTTC. This sequence joins TRBV7-9 and TRBJ2-7; 8 nucleotides agree with TRBD2. CDR1 is SEHNR, CDR2 FQNEAQ, per germline (reference sequence). V gave up 2 bases and J gave up 0 bases; unmatched junction bases: 12. The CDR3 length is 18 residues.

This clonotype was recorded a few times. This chain uses TRBV4-1 with TRBJ2-7; TRBD2 matches at 10 bases. The CDR3 extends over 14 amino acids. V trimming: 5 bases; J trimming: 4 bases; junction bases outside the gene matches: 5. In germline, CDR1 is MGHRA, CDR2 YSYEKL. This CDR3 is CASSSSGRSYEQYF. Here the CDR3 DNA reads TGCGCCAGCAGCTCTAGCGGGAGATCGTACGAGCAGTACTTC.

The chain has TRBV6-1 and TRBJ2-7; D unresolved. The CDR3 is 12 amino acids. Trimming stripped 5 bases from V and 5 bases from J, with 10 bases between. CDR1 and CDR2 (germline): MNHNS, SASEGT. Here the CDR3 DNA reads TGTGCCAGCAGTAGGACCGTCGACGAGCAGTACTTC. Residues: CASSRTVDEQYF.

This sequence joins TRBV5-1 and TRBJ2-2; possibly TRBD2 for D (6 bases). V was trimmed by 2 bases and J by 5 bases, leaving 10 bases between them. The CDR3 consists of 14 residues. Germline assignment: CDR1 SGHRS and CDR2 YFSETQ. This CDR3 is CASSFVGTTGELFF. In DNA form, the CDR3 reads TGCGCCAGCAGCTTCGTCGGGACTACCGGGGAGCTGTTTTTT.

The chain joins TRBV7-9 to TRBJ2-2; D is tentatively TRBD1 or TRBD2 (5 bases each). CDR1 and CDR2 (germline): SEHNR, FQNEAQ (reference sequence). V was shortened by 4 bases and J by 5 bases, with 23 bases between the two germline ends. This CDR3 is 18 amino acids long. The CDR3 DNA is TGTGCCAGCAGCTCCTACGGGGCCCCCTCTCTTCAGACCGGGGAGCTGTTTTTT. Protein product: CASSSYGAPSLQTGELFF.